The 31 T cell receptor beta chains given below trace back to one sample, sequenced in a study of blood T cell repertoires in COVID-19. Clones were sequenced by immunoSEQ multiplex PCR, and TCRdb holds only the in-frame ones, with some missing. The sample consists of around 400,000 clones, roughly 86% of them appearing once. Material for sequencing was PBMCs or T cells enriched from blood (not recorded which). Every receptor here comes from a woman aged 25 to 39 who had recovered from COVID-19.

The chain carries TRBV19 and TRBJ1-1, with 12 positions matching TRBD1. Looked up from germline, CDR1 is LNHDA and CDR2 is SQIVND (reference sequence). This CDR3 region has 15 residues. The J segment lost 10 bases and the V segment lost 4 bases, leaving 10 bases of the junction unmatched. CDR3 nucleotide sequence: TGTGCCAGTAGTACCCACAGTGGGGACAGGGGGCGAGCTTTCTTT. This translates into CASSTHSGDRGRAFF.

The chain recombines TRBV19 with TRBJ2-5; D uncertain. The V gene's germline CDR1 is LNHDA and CDR2 SQIVND (reference sequence). CDR3 length: 11 residues. V gave up 6 bases and J gave up 1 base, with 3 bases separating them. Written as DNA, the CDR3 is TGTGCCAGTAGCGGCCAAGAGACCCAGTACTTC. Amino acid sequence: CASSGQETQYF.

The chain employs TRBV21-1 and TRBJ1-2. TRBV21-1 is a pseudogene locus. CDR3 length equals 18 residues. The CDR3 spells CASSNRAAESTFNYGYTF. As DNA, the CDR3 is TGTGCCAGCAGCAATAGAGCGGCAGAGAGCACCTTTAACTATGGCTACACCTTC.

This chain uses TRBV7-9 with TRBJ2-2; TRBD1 aligns across 9 bases. CDR1 and CDR2 from the germline V gene are SEHNR and FQNEAQ (reference sequence). This CDR3 region has 18 residues. With V trimmed by 2 bases and J by 0 bases, 7 bases remained unmatched. The CDR3 region is CASSLLQGAKSNTGELFF. The CDR3 DNA reads as TGTGCCAGCAGCTTACTACAGGGGGCGAAATCGAACACCGGGGAGCTGTTTTTT.

V usage is TRBV11-3 and J usage is TRBJ2-1; tentative D call: TRBD2 (5 bases). Germline lookup yields CDR1 SGHNT and CDR2 YENEEA. CDR3 length: 14 residues. V lost 5 bases and J lost 4, with 12 bases in between. The CDR3 DNA reads as TGTGCCAGCAGCCCCTCGGAGGTATACAATGAGCAGTTCTTC. Translation gives CASSPSEVYNEQFF.

The chain carries TRBV3-1 (or the pseudogene TRBV3-2) and TRBJ1-3; TRBD1 matches at 9 bases. The CDR3 runs to 21 residues. Trimming took 3 bases from V and 0 from J; bases not matched to a gene: 18. CDR1 and CDR2 (germline): LGHDT, YNNKEL (reference sequence). This chain's CDR3 is CASSHGVRGQGTLHSGNTIYF. The CDR3 bases are TGTGCCAGCAGCCACGGCGTGAGGGGACAGGGTACCCTTCACTCTGGAAACACCATATATTTT.

This rearrangement joins TRBV11-2 to TRBJ1-4, with 7 bases that match TRBD1. This CDR3 is built from 15 residues. The V gene end was trimmed by 5 bases and the J gene end by 3 bases; junction bases not matched to a gene: 6. Germline V gene data show CDR1 as SGHAT and CDR2 as FQNNGV. The CDR3 sequence: CASSVDRAANEKLFF. The CDR3 bases are TGTGCCAGCAGCGTTGACAGGGCGGCTAATGAAAAACTGTTTTTT.

This chain joins TRBV7-6 and TRBJ1-1; 7 bases map to TRBD1. Germline lookup yields CDR1 SGHVS and CDR2 FNYEAQ. J gave up 4 bases and V 5 bases, and 7 bases lay outside the gene matches. The CDR3 runs 14 residues. In nucleotides, the CDR3 is TGTGCCAGCAGCCCACGACAGGGAGCCACTGAAGCTTTCTTT. Protein sequence: CASSPRQGATEAFF.

The J gene is TRBJ2-2, the V gene TRBV7-2, with D possibly matching TRBD1 (6 bases). Trimming pared 4 bases from V and 7 bases from J, leaving 13 bases between. This CDR3 has 14 residues. Germline CDR1 reads SGHTA; CDR2 reads FQGNSA. Written as DNA, the CDR3 is TGTGCCAGCAGCTCGATCAGGGGATTCGGGGAGCTGTTTTTT. Protein: CASSSIRGFGELFF.

The sample holds one count of this clone. The rearrangement joins TRBV5-6 to TRBJ2-3; 8 nucleotides agree with TRBD2. The CDR3 runs to 14 residues. The V gene end was trimmed by 4 bases and the J gene end by 2 bases; junction bases not matched to a gene: 3. Germline loops: CDR1 SGHDT, CDR2 YYEEEE. The CDR3 loop is CASSRSGNTDTQYF. The CDR3 DNA sequence: TGTGCCAGCAGCCGTAGCGGGAACACAGATACGCAGTATTTT.

The V call is TRBV5-4, the J call TRBJ2-7; 10 bases line up with TRBD2. Germline V CDR1 and CDR2: SGHNT, YYREEE (reference sequence). This CDR3 spans 14 amino acids. Losses at the gene ends were 2 bases for V and 2 bases for J; bases not matched to a gene: 1. The CDR3 DNA reads TGTGCCAGCAGCTTAAGCGGGGGGGCCTACGAGCAGTACTTC. Residues: CASSLSGGAYEQYF.

This clone has a single count. The gene calls are TRBV11-2 and TRBJ2-5; TRBD2 aligns across 7 bases. V gave up 1 base and J gave up 4 bases; unmatched junction bases: 3. Looked up from germline, CDR1 is SGHAT and CDR2 is FQNNGV. This CDR3 comprises 14 residues. The CDR3 DNA sequence: TGTGCCAGCAGCTTAGCGGGGGAGGGAGAGACCCAGTACTTC. Protein sequence: CASSLAGEGETQYF.

This clone was observed once. V usage is TRBV20-1 and J usage is TRBJ2-7; 8 bases are shared with TRBD1. J gave up 4 bases and V 7 bases, and 3 bases lay outside the gene matches. The CDR3 length is 11 residues. Germline assignment: CDR1 DFQATT and CDR2 SNEGSKA (reference sequence). Written as DNA, the CDR3 is TGCAGTGTAAGGACAGGGTACGAGCAGTACTTC. Translating gives CSVRTGYEQYF.

CDR3 protein: CASTSGSTDTQYF. The CDR3, as DNA: TGTGCCAGCACTAGCGGGAGCACAGATACGCAGTATTTT. The chain couples TRBV28 to TRBJ2-3; 8 bases agree with TRBD2. The CDR3 totals 13 residues. The J segment lost 0 bases and the V segment lost 7 bases, leaving 0 bases of the junction unmatched. CDR1 and CDR2 (germline): MDHEN, SYDVKM.

The genes are TRBV7-9 and TRBJ2-3; 8 bases fit TRBD2. The CDR3 spans 16 residues. Trimming cost V 6 bases and J 3 bases; bases outside gene matches: 11. Germline loops: CDR1 SEHNR, CDR2 FQNEAQ (reference sequence). The CDR3 DNA sequence: TGTGCCAGCAGACCTGCGTCCGGGGGGGCAACAGATACGCAGTATTTT. It codes for CASRPASGGATDTQYF.

This clone was recorded once. The chain carries TRBV20-1 and TRBJ1-2; D not certain. The CDR3 runs to 11 residues. Trimming took off 4 bases at V and 6 bases at J, with 9 bases between the two ends. Per the germline V gene, CDR1 is DFQATT and CDR2 is SNEGSKA (reference sequence). For the CDR3, the DNA is TGCAGTGCTAACAGTTTTCATGGCTACACCTTC. Translated: CSANSFHGYTF.

The chain couples TRBV10-3 to TRBJ2-1; D may be TRBD1 (5 bases). The CDR3 is 14 amino acids. Per germline, CDR1 ENHRY and CDR2 SYGVKD. Between the trimmed V and J ends, which lost 11 bases and 5 bases, there was a span of 19 bases. This CDR3 is CASSSETGHNEQFF. Here the CDR3 DNA reads TGTGCCTCATCCAGTGAAACAGGACACAATGAGCAGTTCTTC.

The chain recombines TRBV7-9 with TRBJ1-2, with 8 bases that match TRBD1. Losses at the gene ends were 3 bases for V and 4 bases for J; bases not matched to a gene: 7. This CDR3 is built from 15 residues. Looked up from germline, CDR1 is SEHNR and CDR2 is FQNEAQ (reference sequence). The CDR3 loop reads CASSLSGGVIYGYTF. The CDR3 DNA is TGTGCCAGCAGCTTGTCAGGGGGCGTAATCTATGGCTACACCTTC.

The chain carries TRBV19 and TRBJ1-4; 9 nucleotides align to TRBD1. CDR3 length: 19 residues. Germline CDR1 reads LNHDA; CDR2 reads SQIVND (reference sequence). The ends lost 3 bases at V and 0 bases at J; junction bases unmatched: 11. The CDR3 DNA sequence: TGTGCCAGTAGTATCTTAGGGACAGGGAACGGGACAACTAATGAAAAACTGTTTTTT. Translated: CASSILGTGNGTTNEKLFF. The whole variable domain, filled in from reference TRBV19 and TRBJ1-4, reads DGGITQSPKYLFRKEGQNVTLSCEQNLNHDAMYWYRQDPGQGLRLIYYSQIVNDFQKGDIAEGYSVSREKKESFPLTVTSAQKNPTAFYLCASSILGTGNGTTNEKLFFGSGTQLSVL.

This clone was seen a few times. V is TRBV7-2 and J is TRBJ1-6; TRBD1 aligns across 9 bases. Trimming removed 1 base from V and 10 bases from J; junction bases left unmatched: 8. The CDR3 totals 16 residues. From germline, CDR1 is SGHTA and CDR2 FQGNSA. CDR3 residues: CASSLVGTGNGSPLHF. DNA for the CDR3: TGTGCCAGCAGCTTAGTAGGGACAGGGAATGGATCACCCCTCCACTTT. Complete variable domain (other parts from reference TRBV7-2 and TRBJ1-6): GAGVSQSPSNKVTEKGKDVELRCDPISGHTALYWYRQSLGQGLEFLIYFQGNSAPDKSGLPSDRFSAERTGGSVSTLTIQRTQQEDSAVYLCASSLVGTGNGSPLHFGNGTRLTVT.

The rearrangement links TRBV6-1 to TRBJ2-7; a possible D gene is TRBD2 (5 bases). The germline V gene has CDR1 MNHNS and CDR2 SASEGT. V was cut by 0 bases and J by 0 bases, with 12 bases left in between. CDR3 length: 16 residues. In DNA, the CDR3 is TGTGCCAGCAGTGAAGCACCTAGCCGGGACTCCTACGAGCAGTACTTC. Amino acid sequence: CASSEAPSRDSYEQYF.

The CDR3 nucleotides read TGTGCTAGTGGTTGGGACAGGGGGACGGGGTGGACTGAAGCTTTCTTT. Its protein is CASGWDRGTGWTEAFF. This chain joins TRBV12-5 and TRBJ1-1; 11 nucleotides line up with TRBD1. Per germline, CDR1 LGHNT and CDR2 FRNRAP. The CDR3 has 16 amino acids. V was clipped by 4 bases and J by 5 bases; unmatched bases: 9.

V is TRBV28 and J is TRBJ2-1; 7 bases are shared with TRBD2. The CDR3 totals 16 residues. Germline lookup yields CDR1 MDHEN and CDR2 SYDVKM. J was trimmed by 3 bases and V by 6 bases; bases with no gene match: 11. Here the CDR3 DNA reads TGTGCCAGCAGGACGGGACTAACGGATTACTACAATGAGCAGTTCTTC. This gives the protein CASRTGLTDYYNEQFF.

The rearrangement links TRBV9 to TRBJ2-7; D remains unclear. V was trimmed by 2 bases and J by 3 bases, leaving 15 bases between them. CDR1 and CDR2 (germline): SGDLS, YYNGEE. The CDR3 covers 15 residues. The DNA for the CDR3 is TGTGCCAGCAGCGTCGGGTTCTCGGTCGGCTACGAGCAGTACTTC. This gives the protein CASSVGFSVGYEQYF.

The gene calls are TRBV30 and TRBJ1-4, with a tentative D call TRBD1 (5 bases). V shed 2 bases and J shed 8 bases, with 18 bases lying between them. In germline, CDR1 is GTSNPN, CDR2 SVGIG (reference sequence). The CDR3 runs to 15 residues. Here the CDR3 reads CAWSPNAGNAEKLFF. The CDR3 coding sequence is TGTGCCTGGAGTCCGAACGCAGGGAACGCGGAAAAACTGTTTTTT.

This clone has only one observation. The chain uses TRBV7-9 and TRBJ1-5, with D possibly TRBD1 on 6 matching bases. Trimming took 0 bases from V and 5 from J, leaving 20 bases between them. The CDR3 is made up of 18 amino acids. Germline V gives CDR1 SEHNR, CDR2 FQNEAQ (reference sequence). This chain's CDR3 is CASSLADLQGRWHQPQHF. Here the CDR3 DNA reads TGTGCCAGCAGCTTAGCGGACCTACAGGGACGGTGGCATCAGCCCCAGCATTTT.

V gene TRBV29-1 combines with J gene TRBJ2-7; 8 bases are a match to TRBD1. V lost 6 bases, J lost 1 base, and 2 bases stayed unmatched. Germline CDR1 is SQVTM and CDR2 is ANQGSEA. The CDR3 spans 12 residues. The CDR3 nucleotides read TGCAGCGTCAGGACAGGGTCCTACGAGCAGTACTTC. Translating gives CSVRTGSYEQYF.

This chain connects TRBV10-2 to TRBJ2-3, with D maybe TRBD1 (5 bases). The CDR3 loop spans 23 amino acids. Trimming left V 6 bases short and J 5 bases short, with 42 bases between. CDR1 WSHSY and CDR2 SAAADI come from the germline V gene. CDR3 DNA: TGCGCCAGCAGAGGGGATGTACCCCAAGGCGGTAGGCCGTCCCCAAATCGATTAGATACGCAGTATTTT. Amino acids: CASRGDVPQGGRPSPNRLDTQYF.

In regard to this clone: An end of the junction does not agree with germline; a read error may underlie this. This rearrangement joins TRBV2 to TRBJ2-7, with TRBD2 identical over 8 bases. The CDR3 is 12 amino acids. Germline CDR1 reads SNHLY; CDR2 reads FYNNEI. The CDR3 spells CASNPGLDISHF. The DNA for the CDR3 is TGTGCCAGCAATCCGGGACTAGATATTTCTCACTTC.

The chain links TRBV18 to TRBJ1-2; D remains unclear. Germline V gives CDR1 KGHSH, CDR2 LQKENI. This CDR3 has 15 residues. Trimming removed 3 bases from V and 4 bases from J, with 15 bases in between. CDR3 DNA: TGTGCCAGCTCACCGTCCGAGAGGTCTGCCTATGGCTACACCTTC. This codes for CASSPSERSAYGYTF.

The chain carries TRBV6-5 and TRBJ2-7; 8 nucleotides match TRBD1. The germline V gene has CDR1 MNHEY and CDR2 SVGAGI. The CDR3 consists of 15 residues. V gave up 3 bases and J gave up 9 bases; unmatched junction bases: 13. This chain's CDR3 is CASSYSADRALGQYF. In nucleotides, the CDR3 is TGTGCCAGCAGTTATTCCGCGGACAGGGCCCTGGGGCAGTACTTC.